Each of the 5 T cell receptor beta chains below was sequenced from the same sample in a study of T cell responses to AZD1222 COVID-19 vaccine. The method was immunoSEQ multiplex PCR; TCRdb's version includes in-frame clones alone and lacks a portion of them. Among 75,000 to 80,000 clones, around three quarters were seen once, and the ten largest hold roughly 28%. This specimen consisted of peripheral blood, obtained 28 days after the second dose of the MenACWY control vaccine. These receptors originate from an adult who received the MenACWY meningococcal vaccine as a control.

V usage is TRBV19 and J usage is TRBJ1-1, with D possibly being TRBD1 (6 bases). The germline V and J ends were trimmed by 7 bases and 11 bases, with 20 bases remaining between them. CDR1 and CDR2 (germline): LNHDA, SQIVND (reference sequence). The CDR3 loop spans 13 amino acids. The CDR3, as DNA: TGTGCCAGTACTCCCCAAACAGGGCGTCGGGCTTTCTTT. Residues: CASTPQTGRRAFF.

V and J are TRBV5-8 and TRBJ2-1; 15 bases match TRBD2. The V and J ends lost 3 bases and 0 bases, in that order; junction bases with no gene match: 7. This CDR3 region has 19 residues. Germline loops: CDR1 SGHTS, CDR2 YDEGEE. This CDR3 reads CASSSMGLAGGFSYNEQFF. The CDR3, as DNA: TGTGCCAGCAGCTCGATGGGACTAGCGGGAGGTTTCTCCTACAATGAGCAGTTCTTC. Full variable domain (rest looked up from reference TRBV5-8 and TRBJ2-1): EAGVTQSPTHLIKTRGQQATLRCSPISGHTSVYWYQQALGLGLQFLLWYDEGEERNRGNFPPRFSGRQFPNYSSELNVNALELEDSALYLCASSSMGLAGGFSYNEQFFGPGTRLTVL.

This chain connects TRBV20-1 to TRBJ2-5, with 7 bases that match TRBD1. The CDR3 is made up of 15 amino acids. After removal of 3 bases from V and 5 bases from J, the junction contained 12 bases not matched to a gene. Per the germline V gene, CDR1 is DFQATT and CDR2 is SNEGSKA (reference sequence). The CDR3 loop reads CSASEGATGKETQYF. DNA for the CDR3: TGCAGTGCTAGTGAGGGGGCTACAGGGAAGGAGACCCAGTACTTC.

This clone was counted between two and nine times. The CDR3 sequence is CATQWGGNEQFF. Here the CDR3 DNA reads TGTGCCACTCAGTGGGGGGGCAATGAGCAGTTCTTC. The chain uses TRBV28 and TRBJ2-1; TRBD2 matches 7 bases. The CDR3 loop spans 12 amino acids. Losses at the gene ends were 10 bases for V and 6 bases for J; bases not matched to a gene: 6. Germline CDR1 is MDHEN and CDR2 is SYDVKM. Combining the CDR3 with reference TRBV28 and TRBJ2-1 gives the whole variable domain DVKVTQSSRYLVKRTGEKVFLECVQDMDHENMFWYRQDPGLGLRLIYFSYDVKMKEKGDIPEGYSVSREKKERFSLILESASTNQTSMYLCATQWGGNEQFFGPGTRLTVL.

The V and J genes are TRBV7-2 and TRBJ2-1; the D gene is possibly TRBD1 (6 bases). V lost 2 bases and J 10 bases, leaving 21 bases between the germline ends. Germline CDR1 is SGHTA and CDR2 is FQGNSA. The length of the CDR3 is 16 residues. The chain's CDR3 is CASSLWVVRSGTEQFF. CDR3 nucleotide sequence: TGTGCCAGCAGCTTATGGGTAGTTCGGTCGGGGACAGAGCAGTTCTTC.